This T cell receptor beta chain was identified in a study of chemoradiotherapy in HPV16-positive cancers. Study in general: Candidate HPV-specific T-cell clones and common TCR motifs came from functional assays in a couple of HPV16-positive patients.

The V and J ends lost 0 bases and 3 bases respectively, with 10 bases between them. The CDR3 extends over 15 amino acids. Germline V gives CDR1 SGHRS, CDR2 YFSETQ. TCRdb keeps only in-frame clones here, not all; method: immunoSEQ multiplex PCR. The data hold 3,900 or so clones, with 91% observed a single time. Repeated repertoire sampling spanned the course of chemoradiotherapy. The chain carries TRBV5-1 and TRBJ2-1; possible D gene TRBD2, 6 bases. The sample was tumor tissue, taken from a patient who underwent chemoradiotherapy. This sequence originates from a human donor with HPV-associated anogenital cancer. This CDR3 is CASSLGGKNYNEQFF. In nucleotides, the CDR3 is TGCGCCAGCAGCTTGGGCGGGAAGAACTACAATGAGCAGTTCTTC.